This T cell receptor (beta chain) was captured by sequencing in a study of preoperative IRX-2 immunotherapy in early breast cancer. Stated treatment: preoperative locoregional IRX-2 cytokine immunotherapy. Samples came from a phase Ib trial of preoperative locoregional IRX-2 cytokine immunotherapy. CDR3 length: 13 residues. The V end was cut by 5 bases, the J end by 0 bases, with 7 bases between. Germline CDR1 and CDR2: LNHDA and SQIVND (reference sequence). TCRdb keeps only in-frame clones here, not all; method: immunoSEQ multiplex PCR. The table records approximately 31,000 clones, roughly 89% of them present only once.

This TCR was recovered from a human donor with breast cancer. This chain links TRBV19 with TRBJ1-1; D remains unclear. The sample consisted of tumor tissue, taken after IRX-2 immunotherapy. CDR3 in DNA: TGTGCCAGTAGTCCCTCGTTGAACACTGAAGCTTTCTTT. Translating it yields CASSPSLNTEAFF.